The 7 T cell receptor beta chains reported below all come from one sample, sequenced in a study of blood T cell repertoires in COVID-19. Measured with immunoSEQ multiplex PCR; TCRdb has only the in-frame clones, and not every one. Altogether tens of thousands of clones are present, less than 80% being singletons, with the ten largest covering 10% to 13%. The source material was peripheral blood. The source is a man between 65 and 79 years old with COVID-19, enrolled during active disease.

The chain links TRBV19 to TRBJ1-1; a weak D match, TRBD1 (6 bases). The germline V and J ends were trimmed by 3 bases and 4 bases, with 12 bases remaining between them. Per the germline V gene, CDR1 is LNHDA and CDR2 is SQIVND (reference sequence). This CDR3 is built from 14 residues. This CDR3 is CASSMGAAATEAFF. The CDR3 DNA reads TGTGCCAGTAGTATGGGGGCGGCGGCCACTGAAGCTTTCTTT.

This chain links TRBV19 with TRBJ1-3, with 7 bases fitting TRBD1. Germline V CDR1 and CDR2: LNHDA, SQIVND (reference sequence). With V trimmed by 6 bases and J by 0 bases, 2 bases remained unmatched. This CDR3 spans 14 amino acids. CDR3 in amino acids: CASRRDSSGNTIYF. CDR3 in DNA: TGTGCCAGTAGACGGGACAGCTCTGGAAACACCATATATTTT.

The chain recombines TRBV6-6 with TRBJ1-1; 8 bases map to TRBD1. Germline values: CDR1 MNHNY, CDR2 SVGAGI (reference sequence). V lost 10 bases to trimming and J lost 0 bases; unmatched junction nucleotides: 4. The CDR3 length is 13 residues. Written as DNA, the CDR3 is TGTGCCATAAACAGGGGGATGAACACTGAAGCTTTCTTT. The encoded protein is CAINRGMNTEAFF.

This rearrangement joins TRBV19 to TRBJ2-7; the D is unclear. The CDR3 covers 13 residues. Germline loops: CDR1 LNHDA, CDR2 SQIVND (reference sequence). Deletions cut 3 bases from V and 6 bases from J, with 12 bases between. This CDR3 is CASSIRSSGEQYF. CDR3 coding DNA: TGTGCCAGTAGTATCCGATCCTCGGGCGAGCAGTACTTC.

Within the sample, this clone is medium-sized. CDR3 region: CASSEIQAHTIYF. DNA of the CDR3: TGTGCCAGCAGTGAGATACAGGCGCACACCATATATTTT. This rearrangement joins TRBV6-1 to TRBJ1-3; tentative D call: TRBD1 (5 bases). Trimming cost V 3 bases and J 8 bases, with 11 bases left between them. The germline V gene has CDR1 MNHNS and CDR2 SASEGT. The CDR3 is 13 residues long.

The chain is built from TRBV3-1 (or the pseudogene TRBV3-2) and TRBJ1-4; 7 positions agree with TRBD1. The CDR3 spans 14 residues. Trimming removed 3 bases from V and 8 bases from J; junction bases left unmatched: 6. CDR1 is LGHDT and CDR2 is YNNKEL in the germline V gene (reference sequence). This CDR3 reads CASSQGTVREKLFF. In nucleotides, the CDR3 is TGTGCCAGCAGCCAGGGGACAGTCAGAGAAAAACTGTTTTTT.

The chain couples TRBV19 to TRBJ1-5, with D tentatively TRBD1 (5 bases). This CDR3 contains 14 residues. V gave up 7 bases and J gave up 5 bases, with 15 bases separating them. The germline gives CDR1 LNHDA, CDR2 SQIVND (reference sequence). The CDR3, as DNA: TGTGCCAGTACTAAGGGGCGGATTGATCAGCCCCAGCATTTT. Translation gives CASTKGRIDQPQHF.